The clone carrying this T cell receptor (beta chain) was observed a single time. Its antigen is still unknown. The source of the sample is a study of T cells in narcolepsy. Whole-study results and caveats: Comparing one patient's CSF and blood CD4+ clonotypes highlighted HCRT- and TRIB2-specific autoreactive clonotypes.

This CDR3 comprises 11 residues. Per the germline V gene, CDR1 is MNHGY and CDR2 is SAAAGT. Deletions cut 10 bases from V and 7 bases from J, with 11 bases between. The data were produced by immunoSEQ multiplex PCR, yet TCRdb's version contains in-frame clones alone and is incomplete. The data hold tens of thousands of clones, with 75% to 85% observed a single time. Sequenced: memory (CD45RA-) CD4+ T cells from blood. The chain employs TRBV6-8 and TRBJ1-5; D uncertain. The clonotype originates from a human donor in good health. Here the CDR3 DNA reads TGTGCCACCCTAGGGAGACAGCCCCAGCATTTT. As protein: CATLGRQPQHF.